This T cell receptor (beta chain) appears in the sequencing data of a study of cytotoxic CD8 clonotypes in ibrutinib-treated CLL. In the study overall: The average sample held around 260,000 productive templates and tens of thousands of productive rearrangements. Study-wide findings and caveats: Elevated clonality accompanied ibrutinib response, with a return toward baseline values at progression. Baseline clonality, above age-matched healthy donor levels, tracked circulating CD8+ T-cell counts. Public clonotypes occurred uncommonly; on treatment, they contracted or remained stable.

Sequencing was performed with immunoSEQ multiplex PCR; in TCRdb, only in-frame clones are kept and a portion is missing. The sample carries some 20,000 clones, over 75% recorded once. Concerning this clone itself: Its antigen is currently unknown.

The material was PBMCs, obtained before ibrutinib treatment. The receptor was derived from a human donor with chronic lymphocytic leukemia.

This chain's CDR3 is CATSKSYQETQYF. CDR3 DNA sequence: TGTGCCACCAGTAAATCCTACCAAGAGACCCAGTACTTC. This chain joins TRBV15 and TRBJ2-5, with unresolved D. Germline CDR1 reads LNHNV; CDR2 reads YYDKDF (reference sequence). The CDR3 has 13 amino acids. Trimming removed 6 bases at V and 0 bases at J, with 8 bases between.